Presented here are 7 T cell receptor beta chains from one specimen sequenced in a study of CD8+CD57+ T cells in acquired aplastic anemia. Both TCR beta VDJ combination and CDR3 sequence profiling were carried out. Genomic DNA was the template for this profiling. TCRdb reprocessed the reads with MiXCR, giving one entry per CDR3 protein. The sample contains about 130,000 distinct CDR3 sequences, about 40% of which appear only once. Sequencing used sorted CD4+, CD8+, or CD8+CD57+ T cells (not recorded which) from PBMCs. These receptor sequences come from a human donor in good health, serving as a control.

Worth noting for this clonotype: This may stem from a read error, because a much larger clone lies one nucleotide away. The chain uses TRBV20-1 and TRBJ2-3; TRBD2 might be the D (5 bases). Per germline, CDR1 DFQATT and CDR2 SNEGSKA (reference sequence). This CDR3 comprises 17 residues. V lost 5 bases and J lost 2, with 23 bases in between. CDR3 nucleotide sequence: TGCAGTGCTTTAGGACGGGGAACCGATCGTTTCACAGATACGCAGTATTTT. Translation gives CSALGRGTDRFTDTQYF.

This clonotype was counted between two and nine times. The chain couples TRBV5-1 to TRBJ2-1; 13 nucleotides align to TRBD2. The CDR3 loop spans 19 amino acids. The germline CDR1 and CDR2 sequences are SGHRS and YFSETQ. V shed 0 bases and J 1 base; nucleotides not matched to a gene: 7. CDR3 protein: CASSLGVMTSGRSYNEQFF. The CDR3 DNA reads as TGCGCCAGCAGCTTGGGGGTCATGACTAGCGGGAGGTCCTACAATGAGCAGTTCTTC.

The J gene is TRBJ1-6, the V gene TRBV11-2, with 8 positions matching TRBD1. The CDR3 spans 16 residues. V was clipped by 4 bases and J by 3 bases; unmatched bases: 5. Per germline, CDR1 SGHAT and CDR2 FQNNGV. CDR3 region: CASSSGTGFYNSPLHF. The CDR3 DNA sequence: TGTGCCAGCAGCTCCGGGACAGGATTCTATAATTCACCCCTCCACTTT.

In regard to this clonotype: A much larger clone lies a single base off, so this may be a read error. The chain carries TRBV6-1 and TRBJ1-6; D not certain. The CDR3 runs 16 residues. From germline, CDR1 is MNHNS and CDR2 SASEGT. V dropped 3 bases and J dropped 7 bases, with 16 bases sitting between them. CDR3 nucleotides: TGTGCCAGCAGTGATGGGCCTCCGGCGGGAAATTCACCCCTCCACTTT. This encodes CASSDGPPAGNSPLHF.

This clonotype came up a few times. This sequence may be a read error, since a much larger clone differs from it by one base. The J gene is TRBJ1-2, the V gene TRBV4-1, with TRBD1 identical over 9 bases. The CDR3 totals 15 residues. V trimming: 0 bases; J trimming: 5 bases; junction bases outside the gene matches: 4. Per the germline V gene, CDR1 is MGHRA and CDR2 is YSYEKL. This CDR3 is CASSQDADRGYGYTF. CDR3 DNA sequence: TGCGCCAGCAGCCAAGATGCGGACAGGGGTTATGGCTACACCTTC.

This clonotype was seen ten or more times. The V call is TRBV24-1, the J call TRBJ2-1, with 9 bases aligning to TRBD1. This CDR3 spans 15 amino acids. Germline V gene lookup returns CDR1 KGHDR and CDR2 SFDVKD. V lost 5 bases and J lost 7; bases outside the gene matches: 8. CDR3 protein: CATSGMGQGGNEQFF. The DNA of the CDR3 is TGTGCCACCAGTGGGATGGGACAGGGTGGGAATGAGCAGTTCTTC.

This clonotype was seen repeatedly, ten times or more. The V and J genes are TRBV19 and TRBJ2-1, with 10 bases fitting TRBD2. CDR3 length: 15 amino acids. Germline V gene lookup returns CDR1 LNHDA and CDR2 SQIVND (reference sequence). V trimming: 5 bases; J trimming: 6 bases; junction bases outside the gene matches: 7. The CDR3 DNA follows: TGTGCCAGTAGTCTTACTAGCGGGACACGCAATGAGCAGTTCTTC. This codes for CASSLTSGTRNEQFF. Full variable domain (rest looked up from reference TRBV19 and TRBJ2-1): DGGITQSPKYLFRKEGQNVTLSCEQNLNHDAMYWYRQDPGQGLRLIYYSQIVNDFQKGDIAEGYSVSREKKESFPLTVTSAQKNPTAFYLCASSLTSGTRNEQFFGPGTRLTVL.